These 8 T cell receptor beta chains were all obtained from the same sample, sequenced in a study of blood T cell repertoires in COVID-19. Sequenced by immunoSEQ multiplex PCR; TCRdb stores in-frame clones only, minus some. The repertoire holds approximately 250,000 clones, with about 88% as singletons. Sequencing was performed on peripheral blood. All receptors come from a man younger than 35 with active or convalescent COVID-19.

The rearrangement joins TRBV4-3 to TRBJ1-1; 8 bases match TRBD1. The CDR3 has 14 residues. Germline CDR1 is LGHNA and CDR2 is YSLEER. After removal of 5 bases from V and 10 bases from J, the junction contained 12 bases not matched to a gene. The CDR3 sequence is CASSGRRQGYGAFF. In DNA, the CDR3 is TGCGCCAGCAGCGGACGTCGACAGGGGTACGGAGCTTTCTTT.

The rearrangement links TRBV4-1 to TRBJ1-4; no firm D call. V was clipped by 1 base and J by 0 bases, with 6 bases between them. This CDR3 comprises 15 residues. Germline loops: CDR1 MGHRA, CDR2 YSYEKL. The chain's CDR3 is CASSQVRATNEKLFF. For the CDR3, the DNA is TGCGCCAGCAGCCAAGTACGGGCAACTAATGAAAAACTGTTTTTT.

The chain employs TRBV5-4 and TRBJ1-1; possible D gene TRBD1, 6 bases. V lost 4 bases and J lost 1, with 11 bases in between. CDR1 is SGHNT, CDR2 YYREEE, per germline (reference sequence). The CDR3 totals 14 residues. The CDR3 coding sequence is TGTGCCAGCAGCCCACAGGGATGGAACACTGAAGCTTTCTTT. Its protein product is CASSPQGWNTEAFF.

This clone was detected once. This chain links TRBV9 with TRBJ2-3; D remains ambiguous. Germline loops: CDR1 SGDLS, CDR2 YYNGEE. Trimming stripped 4 bases from V and 2 bases from J, with 8 bases between. This CDR3 region has 13 residues. CDR3 in amino acids: CASSPGPTDTQYF. CDR3 bases: TGTGCCAGCAGCCCAGGTCCCACAGATACGCAGTATTTT.

This chain uses TRBV4-2 with TRBJ2-3, with D possibly being TRBD2 (5 bases). This CDR3 spans 15 amino acids. V lost 0 bases and J lost 4, with 11 bases in between. Germline V lookup: CDR1 LGHNA, CDR2 YNFKEQ. The CDR3 sequence: CASSQDPTSPDTQYF. The CDR3 DNA sequence: TGTGCCAGCAGCCAAGACCCCACTAGTCCAGATACGCAGTATTTT.

V gene TRBV11-2 combines with J gene TRBJ2-3; D ambiguous. The CDR3 sequence is 17 residues long. Trimming removed 4 bases from V and 4 bases from J, with 21 bases in between. Germline V gene lookup returns CDR1 SGHAT and CDR2 FQNNGV. The CDR3 loop is CASSSNGERAPPDTQYF. CDR3 nucleotides: TGTGCCAGCAGCTCCAACGGTGAGCGCGCACCGCCAGATACGCAGTATTTT.

This chain connects TRBV30 to TRBJ1-1; D uncertain. Trimming removed 2 bases at V and 5 bases at J, with 15 bases between. Per the germline V gene, CDR1 is GTSNPN and CDR2 is SVGIG (reference sequence). This CDR3 has 14 residues. The CDR3 DNA reads TGTGCCTGGAGTTGGGCAGGACTTGAAACTGAAGCTTTCTTT. It is translated as CAWSWAGLETEAFF.

This chain uses TRBV7-9 with TRBJ1-4, with 7 bases fitting TRBD1. There are 14 residues in the CDR3. Trimming cost V 1 base and J 11 bases; bases outside gene matches: 7. The germline V gene encodes CDR1 SEHNR and CDR2 FQNEAQ (reference sequence). The CDR3 reads CASSLGQGSEKLFF. Written as DNA, the CDR3 is TGTGCCAGCAGCTTAGGACAGGGTTCGGAGAAACTGTTTTTT. Drawing the rest from reference TRBV7-9 and TRBJ1-4, the complete variable domain is DTGVSQNPRHKITKRGQNVTFRCDPISEHNRLYWYRQTLGQGPEFLTYFQNEAQLEKSRLLSDRFSAERPKGSFSTLEIQRTEQGDSAMYLCASSLGQGSEKLFFGSGTQLSVL.